These 15 T cell receptor beta chains were sequenced from one sample in a study of cytomegalovirus exposure and HLA in healthy donors. Sequencing used immunoSEQ multiplex PCR; TCRdb keeps in-frame clones, though not all of them. The repertoire holds about 140,000 clones, around 86% seen once, with around 10% in the top ten. Sequencing was carried out using PBMCs. The source of these receptors is a man aged 18-30 years in good health and CMV-seropositive.

The V and J genes are TRBV27 and TRBJ1-2; 8 nucleotides match TRBD1. Per germline, CDR1 MNHEY and CDR2 SMNVEV (reference sequence). The CDR3 has 16 amino acids. Unmatched junction bases numbered 13, after V lost 3 bases and J lost 7 bases. This CDR3 reads CASSFGTGFPGGGYTF. The CDR3 DNA reads as TGTGCCAGCAGTTTCGGGACAGGCTTCCCGGGGGGTGGCTACACCTTC.

The chain employs TRBV2 and TRBJ2-5, with D hard to call. Trimming stripped 2 bases from V and 7 bases from J, with 8 bases between. This CDR3 is built from 12 residues. Germline CDR1 and CDR2: SNHLY and FYNNEI. For the CDR3, the DNA is TGTGCCAGCAGTGAAAAATACGGGACCCAGTACTTC. Encoded protein: CASSEKYGTQYF. Full variable domain (missing parts from reference TRBV2 and TRBJ2-5): EPEVTQTPSHQVTQMGQEVILRCVPISNHLYFYWYRQILGQKVEFLVSFYNNEISEKSEIFDDQFSVERPDGSNFTLKIRSTKLEDSAMYFCASSEKYGTQYFGPGTRLLVL.

The chain links TRBV27 to TRBJ1-2; 7 nucleotides line up with TRBD1. The V gene end was trimmed by 4 bases and the J gene end by 3 bases; junction bases not matched to a gene: 8. The CDR3 totals 15 residues. Germline V gene data show CDR1 as MNHEY and CDR2 as SMNVEV (reference sequence). The CDR3 DNA sequence: TGTGCCAGCAGTTCCGGGACAGTGGGGCACTATGGCTACACCTTC. Translation gives CASSSGTVGHYGYTF.

The chain recombines TRBV7-9 with TRBJ2-7, with 9 bases aligning to TRBD1. Losses at the gene ends were 3 bases for V and 2 bases for J; bases not matched to a gene: 2. This CDR3 region has 14 residues. Germline assignment: CDR1 SEHNR and CDR2 FQNEAQ (reference sequence). CDR3 DNA sequence: TGTGCCAGCAGCTTTAGACAGGGGGCCTACGAGCAGTACTTC. Encoded protein: CASSFRQGAYEQYF.

This chain connects TRBV13 to TRBJ2-1; TRBD2 aligns across 12 bases. Trimming took 0 bases from V and 8 from J; bases not matched to a gene: 5. The CDR3 sequence is 16 residues long. CDR1 and CDR2 (germline): PRHDT, FYEKMQ (reference sequence). In DNA form, the CDR3 reads TGTGCCAGCAGCTTAGGGCTAGCGGGGGGGACTGATGAGCAGTTCTTC. The encoded protein is CASSLGLAGGTDEQFF.

This chain connects TRBV5-1 to TRBJ2-3, with a tentative D call TRBD2 (5 bases). V dropped 3 bases and J dropped 3 bases, with 8 bases sitting between them. This CDR3 is 13 amino acids long. The germline V gene encodes CDR1 SGHRS and CDR2 YFSETQ. The CDR3 nucleotides read TGCGCCAGCAGCTCGGACTCTACAGATACGCAGTATTTT. Translation gives CASSSDSTDTQYF. The variable domain in full, with the rest retrieved from reference TRBV5-1 and TRBJ2-3, is KAGVTQTPRYLIKTRGQQVTLSCSPISGHRSVSWYQQTPGQGLQFLFEYFSETQRNKGNFPGRFSGRQFSNSRSEMNVSTLELGDSALYLCASSSDSTDTQYFGPGTRLTVL.

The chain couples TRBV11-2 to TRBJ1-2, with D perhaps TRBD1 (6 bases). V lost 5 bases, J lost 11 bases, and 24 bases lay in between. Germline CDR1 is SGHAT and CDR2 is FQNNGV. The CDR3 totals 15 residues. The chain's CDR3 is CASSAITGFKTGYTF. CDR3 DNA sequence: TGTGCCAGCAGCGCCATCACAGGGTTTAAGACGGGTTACACCTTC. The full variable domain, its missing parts supplied by reference TRBV11-2 and TRBJ1-2, is EAGVAQSPRYKIIEKRQSVAFWCNPISGHATLYWYQQILGQGPKLLIQFQNNGVVDDSQLPKDRFSAERLKGVDSTLKIQPAKLEDSAVYLCASSAITGFKTGYTFGSGTRLTVV.

The genes are TRBV6-5 and TRBJ1-5; the match to TRBD1 covers 8 bases. With 6 bases clipped from V and 4 bases from J, the junction kept 5 bases outside the gene matches. Per the germline V gene, CDR1 is MNHEY and CDR2 is SVGAGI. The CDR3 sequence is 14 residues long. CDR3 sequence (DNA): TGTGCCAGCAGCCAGGACAGGGAAAATCAGCCCCAGCATTTT. Residues: CASSQDRENQPQHF.

The chain links TRBV2 to TRBJ1-1, with a tentative D call TRBD1 (5 bases). CDR1 SNHLY and CDR2 FYNNEI come from the germline V gene. There are 16 residues in the CDR3. Trimming took off 5 bases at V and 3 bases at J, with 19 bases between the two ends. CDR3 region: CASSPGGGLMYTEAFF. CDR3 in DNA: TGTGCCAGCAGTCCTGGGGGGGGGTTAATGTACACTGAAGCTTTCTTT.

Only a few counts were recorded for this clone. The chain links TRBV14 to TRBJ2-7; D might be TRBD2 (7 bases). There are 19 residues in the CDR3. Germline V gene data show CDR1 as SGHDN and CDR2 as FVKESK. V was clipped by 1 base and J by 6 bases, with 28 bases between them. The CDR3 protein is CASSQGKGGWTRVIGEQYF. CDR3 sequence (DNA): TGTGCCAGCAGCCAAGGAAAGGGGGGGTGGACAAGGGTCATCGGCGAGCAGTACTTC.

This chain connects TRBV18 to TRBJ1-2, with D maybe TRBD1 (6 bases). Trimming shortened V by 5 bases and J by 7 bases, and 20 bases separated the two germline ends. CDR1 is KGHSH, CDR2 LQKENI, per germline. The CDR3 runs 15 residues. This chain's CDR3 is CASSSLQGMGFGYTF. The CDR3 DNA is TGTGCCAGCTCAAGTTTACAGGGTATGGGCTTTGGCTACACCTTC.

CDR3 amino acids: CASSPRLAEPQETQYF. The CDR3 region has the DNA TGTGCCAGCAGTCCACGACTAGCGGAGCCCCAAGAGACCCAGTACTTC. The V call is TRBV7-9, the J call TRBJ2-5; 9 bases map to TRBD2. The ends lost 6 bases at V and 1 base at J; junction bases unmatched: 9. The CDR3 runs 16 residues. Germline-derived CDR1 and CDR2 are SEHNR and FQNEAQ (reference sequence).

The rearrangement joins TRBV9 to TRBJ2-3; tentatively, D is TRBD1 (6 bases). Germline CDR1 and CDR2: SGDLS and YYNGEE. The ends were cut back, 2 bases at V and 6 bases at J, with 16 bases in the middle. The CDR3 length is 15 residues. Here the CDR3 DNA reads TGTGCCAGCAGCGTCAGGGGTCTTGTGGGGGATACGCAGTATTTT. Protein sequence: CASSVRGLVGDTQYF.

The chain has TRBV2 and TRBJ2-7; 8 nucleotides align to TRBD1. The germline V gene encodes CDR1 SNHLY and CDR2 FYNNEI. The V gene end was trimmed by 5 bases and the J gene end by 10 bases; junction bases not matched to a gene: 10. The CDR3 covers 13 residues. The CDR3 coding sequence is TGTGCCAGCAGTCTGAAACTCAGGGGGCATCAGTACTTC. It yields the protein CASSLKLRGHQYF.

This clone was seen a single time. The chain combines TRBV28 with TRBJ1-2; 9 bases line up with TRBD1. The CDR3 consists of 14 residues. The J segment lost 5 bases and the V segment lost 4 bases, leaving 5 bases of the junction unmatched. CDR1 and CDR2 from the germline V gene are MDHEN and SYDVKM. This CDR3 is CASSSTGGKYGYTF. The CDR3 DNA sequence: TGTGCCAGCAGTTCGACAGGGGGGAAATATGGCTACACCTTC.